This TCR beta chain was recorded in a study of T cells after yellow fever vaccination. Across the study: Fractions containing few cells were prepared with SMART-Seq v4 Ultra Low Input.

As concerns this clonotype: Its antigen is as yet unknown.

Making TCR cDNA involved 5'RACE template switching, which added UMIs and a universal primer site. Each CDR3 protein is one row after TCRdb ran MiXCR on the 5' RACE reads. Among hundreds of thousands of distinct CDR3 sequences listed, around 8.1% were seen once. The germline gives CDR1 SGHRS, CDR2 YFSETQ. V gave up 6 bases and J gave up 0 bases, with 16 bases separating them. The CDR3 is 16 amino acids. Study observations and caveats: Boosting was followed by the reappearance of most primary-vaccination clones (roughly 95% CD4, roughly 90% CD8). Abundant clonotypes (contaminants from the bulk population) could be present in FACS-sorted repertoires.

This material consisted of PBMCs, taken roughly 45 days after the first yellow fever vaccination. The chain uses TRBV5-1 and TRBJ2-1; D not certain. The TCR comes from a man between 18 and 35 years old who received the YFV17D yellow fever vaccine. The CDR3 region has the DNA TGCGCCAGCAAAAAGGGTGGGGTGAGCTCCTACAATGAGCAGTTCTTC. Amino acids: CASKKGGVSSYNEQFF.